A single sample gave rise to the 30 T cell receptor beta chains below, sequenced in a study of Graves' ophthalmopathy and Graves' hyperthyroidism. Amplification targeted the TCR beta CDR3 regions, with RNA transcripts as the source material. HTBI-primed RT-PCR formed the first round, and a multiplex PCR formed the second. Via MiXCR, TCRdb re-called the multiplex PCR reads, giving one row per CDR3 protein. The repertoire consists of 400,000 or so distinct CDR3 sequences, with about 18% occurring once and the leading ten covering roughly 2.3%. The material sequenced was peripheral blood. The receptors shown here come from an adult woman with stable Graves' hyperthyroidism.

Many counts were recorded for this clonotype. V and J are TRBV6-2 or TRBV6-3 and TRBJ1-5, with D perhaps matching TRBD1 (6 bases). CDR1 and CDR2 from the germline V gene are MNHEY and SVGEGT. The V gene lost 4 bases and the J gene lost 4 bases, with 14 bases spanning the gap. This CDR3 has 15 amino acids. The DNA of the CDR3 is TGTGCCAGCAGTTCAGGACAGTTGGGGAATCAGCCCCAGCATTTT. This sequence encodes CASSSGQLGNQPQHF.

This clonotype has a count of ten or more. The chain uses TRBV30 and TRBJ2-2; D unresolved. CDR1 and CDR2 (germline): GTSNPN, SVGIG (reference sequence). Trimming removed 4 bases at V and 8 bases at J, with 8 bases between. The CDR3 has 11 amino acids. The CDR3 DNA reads TGTGCCTGGATTGGTTTTGGGGAGCTGTTTTTT. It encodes CAWIGFGELFF.

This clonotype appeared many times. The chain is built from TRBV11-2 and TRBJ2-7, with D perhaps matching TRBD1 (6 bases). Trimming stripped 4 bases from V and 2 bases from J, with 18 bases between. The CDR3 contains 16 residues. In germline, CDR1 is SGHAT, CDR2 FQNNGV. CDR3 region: CASSYRGGRAAYEQYF. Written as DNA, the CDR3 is TGTGCCAGCAGCTACAGAGGGGGACGGGCCGCCTACGAGCAGTACTTC.

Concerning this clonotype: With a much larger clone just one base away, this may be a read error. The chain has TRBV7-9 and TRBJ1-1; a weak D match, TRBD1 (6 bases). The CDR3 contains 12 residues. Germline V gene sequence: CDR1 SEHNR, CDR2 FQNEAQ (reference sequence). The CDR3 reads CACSLQGRGAFF. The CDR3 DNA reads TGTGCCTGCAGCTTGCAGGGGCGGGGAGCTTTCTTT.

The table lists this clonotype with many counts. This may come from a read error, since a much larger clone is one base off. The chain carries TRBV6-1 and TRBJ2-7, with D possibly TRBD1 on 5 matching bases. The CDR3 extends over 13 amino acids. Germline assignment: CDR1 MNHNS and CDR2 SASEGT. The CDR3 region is CASSDGASYERYF. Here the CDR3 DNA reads TGTGCCAGCAGTGATGGGGCCTCCTACGAGCGGTACTTC.

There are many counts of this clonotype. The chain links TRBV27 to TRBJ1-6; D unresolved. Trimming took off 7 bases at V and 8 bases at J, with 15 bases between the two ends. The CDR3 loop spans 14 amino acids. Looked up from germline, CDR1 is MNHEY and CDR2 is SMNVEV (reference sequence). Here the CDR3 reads CASKSAGGDSPLHF. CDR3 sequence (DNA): TGTGCCAGCAAGTCGGCAGGAGGAGATTCACCCCTCCACTTT.

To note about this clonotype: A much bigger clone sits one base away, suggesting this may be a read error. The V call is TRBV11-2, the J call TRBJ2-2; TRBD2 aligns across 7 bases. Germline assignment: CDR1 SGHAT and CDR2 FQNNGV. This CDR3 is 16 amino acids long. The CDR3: CASSLLAEMNTGELCF. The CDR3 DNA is TGTGCCAGCAGCTTGCTAGCGGAAATGAACACCGGGGAGCTGTGTTTT. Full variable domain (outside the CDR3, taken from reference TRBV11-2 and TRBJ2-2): EAGVAQSPRYKIIEKRQSVAFWCNPISGHATLYWYQQILGQGPKLLIQFQNNGVVDDSQLPKDRFSAERLKGVDSTLKIQPAKLEDSAVYLCASSLLAEMNTGELCFGEGSRLTVL.

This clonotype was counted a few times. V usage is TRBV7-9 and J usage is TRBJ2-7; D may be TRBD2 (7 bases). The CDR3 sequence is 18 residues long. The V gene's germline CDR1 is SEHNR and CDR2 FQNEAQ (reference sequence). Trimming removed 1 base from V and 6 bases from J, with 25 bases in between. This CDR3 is CASSLGGGGPLLSGEQYF. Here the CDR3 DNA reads TGTGCCAGCAGCTTAGGAGGGGGGGGTCCTCTACTATCGGGCGAGCAGTACTTC.

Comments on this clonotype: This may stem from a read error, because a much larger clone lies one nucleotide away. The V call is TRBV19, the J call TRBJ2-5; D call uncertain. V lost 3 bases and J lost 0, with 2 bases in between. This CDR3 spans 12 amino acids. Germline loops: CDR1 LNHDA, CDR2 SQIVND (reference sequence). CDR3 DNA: TGTGCCAGTAGTATGAACCAAGAGACCCAGTACTTC. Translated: CASSMNQETQYF.

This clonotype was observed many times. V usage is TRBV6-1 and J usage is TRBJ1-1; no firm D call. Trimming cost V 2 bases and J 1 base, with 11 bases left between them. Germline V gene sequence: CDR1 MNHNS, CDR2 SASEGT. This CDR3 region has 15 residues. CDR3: CASSESGWGNTEAFF. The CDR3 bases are TGTGCCAGCAGTGAATCGGGATGGGGGAACACTGAAGCTTTCTTT.

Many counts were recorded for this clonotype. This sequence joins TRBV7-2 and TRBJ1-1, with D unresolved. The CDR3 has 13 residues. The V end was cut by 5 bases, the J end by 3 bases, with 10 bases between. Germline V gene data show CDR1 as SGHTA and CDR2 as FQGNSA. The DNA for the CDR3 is TGTGCCAGCAGCACCACCGGGGACACTGAAGCTTTCTTT. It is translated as CASSTTGDTEAFF.

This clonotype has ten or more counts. CDR3: CASSFGAPYEQYF. Written as DNA, the CDR3 is TGTGCCAGCAGTTTCGGTGCCCCCTACGAGCAGTACTTC. J is TRBJ2-7 and V is TRBV27; no clear D gene. The CDR3 is 13 amino acids. From germline, CDR1 is MNHEY and CDR2 SMNVEV (reference sequence). Trimming took off 3 bases at V and 2 bases at J, with 8 bases between the two ends.

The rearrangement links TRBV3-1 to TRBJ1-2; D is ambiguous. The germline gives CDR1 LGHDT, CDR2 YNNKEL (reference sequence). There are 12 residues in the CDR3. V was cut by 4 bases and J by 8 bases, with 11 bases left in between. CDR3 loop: CASSPSDRGYTF. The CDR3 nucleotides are TGTGCCAGCAGCCCATCAGACCGGGGCTACACCTTC.

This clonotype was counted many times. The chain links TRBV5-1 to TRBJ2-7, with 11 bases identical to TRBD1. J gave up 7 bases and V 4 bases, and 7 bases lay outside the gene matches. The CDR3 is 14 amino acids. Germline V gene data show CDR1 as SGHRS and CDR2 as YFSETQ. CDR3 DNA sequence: TGCGCCAGCAGCCCAGGGACAGGGGGTGGTGAGCAGTACTTC. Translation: CASSPGTGGGEQYF.

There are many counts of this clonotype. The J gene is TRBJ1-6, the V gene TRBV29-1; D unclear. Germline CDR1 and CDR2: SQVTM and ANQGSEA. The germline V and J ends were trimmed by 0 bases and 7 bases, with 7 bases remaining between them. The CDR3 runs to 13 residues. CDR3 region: CSVEEGANSPLHF. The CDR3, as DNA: TGCAGCGTTGAAGAAGGAGCGAATTCACCCCTCCACTTT.

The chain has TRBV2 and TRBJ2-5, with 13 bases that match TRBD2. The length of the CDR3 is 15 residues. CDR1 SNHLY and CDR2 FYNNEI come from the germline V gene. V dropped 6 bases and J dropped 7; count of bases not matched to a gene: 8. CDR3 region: CASRAGTSGIRTQYF. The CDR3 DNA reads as TGTGCCAGCAGAGCCGGGACTAGCGGGATACGGACCCAGTACTTC.

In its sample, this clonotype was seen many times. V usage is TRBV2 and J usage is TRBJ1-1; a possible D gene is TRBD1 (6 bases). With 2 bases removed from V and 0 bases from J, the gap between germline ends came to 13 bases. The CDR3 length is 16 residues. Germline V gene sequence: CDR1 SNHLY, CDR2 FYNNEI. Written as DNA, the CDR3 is TGTGCCAGCAGTGAACTTGGACAGACAATGAACACTGAAGCTTTCTTT. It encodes CASSELGQTMNTEAFF.

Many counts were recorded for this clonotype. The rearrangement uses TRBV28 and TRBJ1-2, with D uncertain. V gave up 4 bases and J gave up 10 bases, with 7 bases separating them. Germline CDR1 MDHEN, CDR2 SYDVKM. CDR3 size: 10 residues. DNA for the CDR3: TGTGCCAGCAGTTACAGTGTCTACACCTTC. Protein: CASSYSVYTF.

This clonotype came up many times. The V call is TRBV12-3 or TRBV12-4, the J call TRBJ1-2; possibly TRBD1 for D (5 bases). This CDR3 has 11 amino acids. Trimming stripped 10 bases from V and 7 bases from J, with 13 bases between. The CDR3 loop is CAILFGGGYTF. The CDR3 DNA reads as TGTGCCATCCTATTTGGGGGTGGCTACACCTTC.

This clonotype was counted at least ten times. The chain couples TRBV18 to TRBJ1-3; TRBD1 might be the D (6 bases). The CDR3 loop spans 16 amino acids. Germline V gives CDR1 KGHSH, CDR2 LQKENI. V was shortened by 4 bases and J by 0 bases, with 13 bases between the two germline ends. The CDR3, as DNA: TGTGCCAGCTCACAAATCCGGGACAACTCTGGAAACACCATATATTTT. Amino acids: CASSQIRDNSGNTIYF. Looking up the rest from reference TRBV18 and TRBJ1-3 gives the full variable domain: NAGVMQNPRHLVRRRGQEARLRCSPMKGHSHVYWYRQLPEEGLKFMVYLQKENIIDESGMPKERFSAEFPKEGPSILRIQQVVRGDSAAYFCASSQIRDNSGNTIYFGEGSWLTVV.

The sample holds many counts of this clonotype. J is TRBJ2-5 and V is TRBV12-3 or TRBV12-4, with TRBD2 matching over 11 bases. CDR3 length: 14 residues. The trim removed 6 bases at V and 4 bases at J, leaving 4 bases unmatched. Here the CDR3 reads CASRRGLAAETQYF. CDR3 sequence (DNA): TGTGCCAGCAGGAGGGGACTAGCGGCAGAGACCCAGTACTTC.

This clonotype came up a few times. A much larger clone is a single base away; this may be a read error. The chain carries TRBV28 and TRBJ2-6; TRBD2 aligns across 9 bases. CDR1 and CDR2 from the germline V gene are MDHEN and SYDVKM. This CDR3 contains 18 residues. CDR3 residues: CASSRAGGSNSGANALTF. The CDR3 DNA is TGTGCCAGCAGTCGAGCGGGGGGCTCTAACTCTGGGGCCAACGCCCTGACTTTC.

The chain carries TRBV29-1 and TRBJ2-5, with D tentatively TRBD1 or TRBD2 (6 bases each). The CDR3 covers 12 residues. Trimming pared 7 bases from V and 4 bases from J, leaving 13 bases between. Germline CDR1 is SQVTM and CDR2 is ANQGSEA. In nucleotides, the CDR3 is TGCAGCGGTGGAGGGGGGCCAGAGACCCAGTACTTC. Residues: CSGGGGPETQYF.

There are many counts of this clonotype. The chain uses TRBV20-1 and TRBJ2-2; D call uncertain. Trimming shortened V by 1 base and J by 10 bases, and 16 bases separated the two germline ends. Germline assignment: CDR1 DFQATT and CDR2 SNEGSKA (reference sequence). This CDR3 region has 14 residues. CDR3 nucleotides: TGCAGTGCTAGAGGGTTGGGTCGGATCACGGAGCTGTTTTTT. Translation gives CSARGLGRITELFF.

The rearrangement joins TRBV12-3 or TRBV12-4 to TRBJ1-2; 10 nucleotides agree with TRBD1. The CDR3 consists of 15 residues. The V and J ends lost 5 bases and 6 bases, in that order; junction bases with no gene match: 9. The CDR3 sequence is CASSPPTGGAHGYTF. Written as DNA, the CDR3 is TGTGCCAGCAGTCCTCCGACAGGGGGCGCACATGGCTACACCTTC.

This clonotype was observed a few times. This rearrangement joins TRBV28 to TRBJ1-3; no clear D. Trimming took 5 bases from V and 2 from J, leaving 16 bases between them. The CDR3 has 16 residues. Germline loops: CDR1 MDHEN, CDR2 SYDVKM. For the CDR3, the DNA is TGTGCCAGCAGTCCCGGTGGGGTAAAGGCTGGAAACACCATATATTTT. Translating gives CASSPGGVKAGNTIYF.

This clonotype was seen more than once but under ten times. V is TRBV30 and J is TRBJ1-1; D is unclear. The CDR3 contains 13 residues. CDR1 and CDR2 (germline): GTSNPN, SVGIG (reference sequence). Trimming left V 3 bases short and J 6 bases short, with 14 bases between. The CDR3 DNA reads TGTGCCTGGAGGGTAGAAGGCATGGCTGAAGCTTTCTTT. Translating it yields CAWRVEGMAEAFF.

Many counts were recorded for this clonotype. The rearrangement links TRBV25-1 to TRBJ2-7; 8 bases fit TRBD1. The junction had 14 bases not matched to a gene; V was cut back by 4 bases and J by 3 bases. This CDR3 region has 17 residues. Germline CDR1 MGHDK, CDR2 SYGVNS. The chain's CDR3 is CASSAYGTGTGRYEQYF. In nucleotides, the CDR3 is TGTGCCAGCAGTGCTTACGGCACCGGGACAGGCCGCTACGAGCAGTACTTC.

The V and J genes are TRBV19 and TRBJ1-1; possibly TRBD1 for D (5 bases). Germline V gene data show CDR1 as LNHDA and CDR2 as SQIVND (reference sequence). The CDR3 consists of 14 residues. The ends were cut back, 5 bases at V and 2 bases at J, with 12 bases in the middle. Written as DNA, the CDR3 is TGTGCCAGTAGTCCCGGACACGTTAACACTGAAGCTTTCTTT. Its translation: CASSPGHVNTEAFF. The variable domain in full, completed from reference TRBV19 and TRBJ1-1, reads DGGITQSPKYLFRKEGQNVTLSCEQNLNHDAMYWYRQDPGQGLRLIYYSQIVNDFQKGDIAEGYSVSREKKESFPLTVTSAQKNPTAFYLCASSPGHVNTEAFFGQGTRLTVV.

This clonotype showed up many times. CDR3 protein: CSARSGGREETQYF. DNA for the CDR3: TGCAGTGCTAGGAGTGGCGGGAGGGAGGAGACCCAGTACTTC. This chain uses TRBV20-1 with TRBJ2-5; 9 bases line up with TRBD2. Germline values: CDR1 DFQATT, CDR2 SNEGSKA (reference sequence). The length of the CDR3 is 14 residues. Germline trimming cut 3 bases from V and 5 bases from J; bases unmatched to any gene: 7.